The 27 T cell receptor beta chains below were found in one sample sequenced in a study of CD8+CD57+ T cells in acquired aplastic anemia. Genomic DNA acted as the template from which TCR beta VDJ combination and CDR3 sequence profiling were carried out. TCRdb re-called the reads through MiXCR, storing one row per CDR3 protein. Of 200,000 to 250,000 distinct CDR3 sequences in the sample, about 62% are singletons; the top ten hold about 60%. Previously, flow cytometry had revealed CD8+CD57+ cell expansion in the patients chosen for sequencing. Material for sequencing was sorted CD4+, CD8+, or CD8+CD57+ T cells (not recorded which) from PBMCs. These receptors came from a human donor with aplastic anemia.

This clonotype occurred a few times. V usage is TRBV7-2 and J usage is TRBJ1-2; 11 bases match TRBD1. Germline V CDR1 and CDR2: SGHTA, FQGNSA. This CDR3 region has 13 residues. Unmatched junction bases numbered 3, after V lost 8 bases and J lost 4 bases. This CDR3 is CASRGQGAYGYTF. The CDR3 DNA follows: TGTGCCAGCCGCGGACAGGGGGCCTATGGCTACACCTTC.

The rearrangement links TRBV19 to TRBJ2-7; unclear D gene. This CDR3 comprises 12 residues. Germline CDR1 reads LNHDA; CDR2 reads SQIVND (reference sequence). Trimming removed 3 bases at V and 7 bases at J, with 10 bases between. CDR3 coding DNA: TGTGCCAGTAGTATGCCGCCCGGGGAGCAGTACTTC. It encodes CASSMPPGEQYF.

The chain is built from TRBV20-1 and TRBJ1-6; weak D call: TRBD1 (6 bases). The germline V gene encodes CDR1 DFQATT and CDR2 SNEGSKA (reference sequence). V dropped 4 bases and J dropped 9 bases, with 13 bases sitting between them. CDR3 length: 13 residues. The CDR3, as DNA: TGCAGTGCTAATCAGGGGAGGCTTTCACCCCTCCACTTT. It specifies CSANQGRLSPLHF.

Comments on this clonotype: This CDR3 is missing its conserved last phenylalanine or tryptophan, likely due to a read error. The chain combines TRBV2 with TRBJ2-3, with 13 bases fitting TRBD2. CDR3 length: 20 residues. Trimming removed 7 bases from V and 1 base from J; junction bases left unmatched: 17. Germline lookup yields CDR1 SNHLY and CDR2 FYNNEI. The CDR3 coding sequence is TGTGCCAGCACCCTGACTAGCGGGGGGACAGGGGTTTTTGGCACAGATACGCAGTATTTA. Protein: CASTLTSGGTGVFGTDTQYL.

CDR3 amino acids: CASSELRGRGFWEQYF. The CDR3 DNA reads as TGCGCCAGCAGCGAACTTCGGGGCAGGGGGTTTTGGGAGCAGTACTTC. This chain joins TRBV10-1 and TRBJ2-7; 7 nucleotides line up with TRBD1. V lost 6 bases and J lost 7; bases outside the gene matches: 18. The CDR3 contains 16 residues. From germline, CDR1 is WNHNN and CDR2 SYGVQD (reference sequence).

The CDR3 here is CASRGTLNTEAFF. In nucleotides, the CDR3 is TGTGCCAGTAGGGGGACGTTGAACACTGAAGCTTTCTTT. V usage is TRBV19 and J usage is TRBJ1-1; weak D call: TRBD1 (5 bases). This CDR3 is 13 amino acids long. Germline CDR1 reads LNHDA; CDR2 reads SQIVND (reference sequence). The V gene lost 6 bases and the J gene lost 0 bases, with 8 bases spanning the gap.

J is TRBJ2-2 and V is TRBV7-2; the D gene could be TRBD1 or TRBD2 (6 bases each). From germline, CDR1 is SGHTA and CDR2 FQGNSA. The CDR3 is made up of 14 amino acids. V dropped 4 bases and J dropped 3 bases, with 9 bases sitting between them. Here the CDR3 DNA reads TGTGCCAGCAGCTGGGGGGCCTACACCGGGGAGCTGTTTTTT. Translated: CASSWGAYTGELFF. Full variable domain (missing parts from reference TRBV7-2 and TRBJ2-2): GAGVSQSPSNKVTEKGKDVELRCDPISGHTALYWYRQSLGQGLEFLIYFQGNSAPDKSGLPSDRFSAERTGGSVSTLTIQRTQQEDSAVYLCASSWGAYTGELFFGEGSRLTVL.

The gene calls are TRBV7-2 and TRBJ2-5, with D possibly TRBD1 on 6 matching bases. Per the germline V gene, CDR1 is SGHTA and CDR2 is FQGNSA. The CDR3 runs 14 residues. V shed 8 bases and J shed 4 bases, with 17 bases lying between them. The CDR3 reads CASALQGLGETQYF. CDR3 DNA: TGTGCCAGCGCCCTACAGGGATTAGGAGAGACCCAGTACTTC.

This sequence joins TRBV7-3 and TRBJ2-1; tentatively, D is TRBD2 (7 bases). V shed 5 bases and J shed 8 bases, with 10 bases lying between them. The CDR3 is made up of 12 amino acids. In germline, CDR1 is SGHTA, CDR2 FQGTGA. This CDR3 is CASSPGGDEQFF. The CDR3 bases are TGTGCCAGCAGCCCGGGGGGCGATGAGCAGTTCTTC.

Ten or more counts support this clonotype. This chain uses TRBV7-9 with TRBJ2-3; D gene unclear. CDR1 and CDR2 from the germline V gene are SEHNR and FQNEAQ (reference sequence). The CDR3 spans 16 residues. V lost 5 bases and J lost 1, with 16 bases in between. As DNA, the CDR3 is TGTGCCAGCAGCCCCGAGGCGGTACCGGGCACAGATACGCAGTATTTT. Its protein is CASSPEAVPGTDTQYF.

The chain carries TRBV4-1 and TRBJ1-6; 8 bases map to TRBD1. J gave up 0 bases and V 4 bases, and 17 bases lay outside the gene matches. This CDR3 is 21 amino acids long. Germline CDR1 reads MGHRA; CDR2 reads YSYEKL. CDR3 sequence reads: CASSPISTGGRASSYNSPLHF. The CDR3 bases are TGCGCCAGCAGCCCAATATCAACAGGGGGTCGAGCCAGCTCCTATAATTCACCCCTCCACTTT.

V is TRBV2 and J is TRBJ2-7; the D gene could be TRBD1 or TRBD2 (6 bases each). Germline V CDR1 and CDR2: SNHLY, FYNNEI. V was cut by 6 bases and J by 2 bases, with 11 bases left in between. The CDR3 is 13 amino acids. The CDR3 spells CASRLGGTYEQYF. CDR3 nucleotides: TGTGCCAGCAGACTAGGGGGGACCTACGAGCAGTACTTC.

V usage is TRBV7-6 and J usage is TRBJ1-1; 10 bases fit TRBD1. From germline, CDR1 is SGHVS and CDR2 FNYEAQ. This CDR3 has 15 amino acids. With 5 bases clipped from V and 5 bases from J, the junction kept 8 bases outside the gene matches. This chain's CDR3 is CASSGGQGRSTEAFF. DNA of the CDR3: TGTGCCAGCAGCGGGGGACAGGGGAGGAGTACTGAAGCTTTCTTT.

The chain combines TRBV20-1 with TRBJ1-1; a possible D gene is TRBD1 (5 bases). The germline gives CDR1 DFQATT, CDR2 SNEGSKA (reference sequence). The CDR3 consists of 12 residues. V lost 7 bases and J lost 2, with 11 bases in between. The CDR3 coding sequence is TGCAGTGGTAACCAGGGCAACACTGAAGCTTTCTTT. It encodes CSGNQGNTEAFF.

This chain joins TRBV10-3 and TRBJ1-1; 9 bases are shared with TRBD1. This CDR3 has 13 amino acids. Germline V gene data show CDR1 as ENHRY and CDR2 as SYGVKD. J was trimmed by 3 bases and V by 10 bases; bases with no gene match: 6. The DNA for the CDR3 is TGTGCCACCACAGGGGGCGCGGACACTGAAGCTTTCTTT. It encodes CATTGGADTEAFF.

This clonotype was counted once. One end of the junction varies from germline; a read error may be responsible. CDR3 sequence: CASSYGQGLGYTF. The CDR3 bases are TGCGCCAGCAGCTACGGACAGGGGTTAGGCTACACTTTC. The chain links TRBV5-1 to TRBJ1-2, with 9 bases aligning to TRBD1. This CDR3 is 13 amino acids long. Germline CDR1 is SGHRS and CDR2 is YFSETQ. The full variable domain, completed using reference TRBV5-1 and TRBJ1-2, is KAGVTQTPRYLIKTRGQQVTLSCSPISGHRSVSWYQQTPGQGLQFLFEYFSETQRNKGNFPGRFSGRQFSNSRSEMNVSTLELGDSALYLCASSYGQGLGYTFGSGTRLTVV.

The V gene is TRBV15, the J gene TRBJ1-2; a weak D match, TRBD1 (5 bases). V was cut by 0 bases and J by 10 bases, with 24 bases left in between. CDR1 and CDR2 (germline): LNHNV, YYDKDF (reference sequence). This CDR3 is built from 17 residues. CDR3 DNA sequence: TGTGCCACCAGCAGAGATCGGGGGACGGATTTTGGGGACGACTACACCTTC. Amino acids: CATSRDRGTDFGDDYTF.

V gene TRBV9 combines with J gene TRBJ1-2; D is unclear. Germline V lookup: CDR1 SGDLS, CDR2 YYNGEE. Trimming took 0 bases from V and 0 from J, leaving 12 bases between them. The CDR3 totals 16 residues. The CDR3 region is CASSVGGRTANYGYTF. The CDR3 DNA reads TGTGCCAGCAGCGTAGGAGGTCGTACCGCTAACTATGGCTACACCTTC.

V is TRBV24-1 and J is TRBJ2-6; 7 bases align to TRBD2. The CDR3 has 16 residues. CDR1 KGHDR and CDR2 SFDVKD come from the germline V gene. The V gene end was trimmed by 5 bases and the J gene end by 0 bases; junction bases not matched to a gene: 3. As DNA, the CDR3 is TGTGCCACCAGTGGGGACTATAACTCTGGGGCCAACGTCCTGACTTTC. This gives the protein CATSGDYNSGANVLTF.

The V gene is TRBV5-1, the J gene TRBJ2-3; 9 nucleotides line up with TRBD1. J was trimmed by 6 bases and V by 0 bases; bases with no gene match: 8. CDR1 and CDR2 (germline): SGHRS, YFSETQ. This CDR3 spans 16 amino acids. The CDR3 reads CASSLGGQGYTDTQYF. CDR3 nucleotides: TGCGCCAGCAGCTTGGGGGGACAGGGTTATACGGATACGCAGTATTTT.

The chain employs TRBV2 and TRBJ2-1; a possible D gene is TRBD2 (6 bases). CDR3 length: 16 amino acids. Trimming cost V 2 bases and J 0 bases, with 11 bases left between them. Germline CDR1 reads SNHLY; CDR2 reads FYNNEI. CDR3 sequence reads: CASSELSGSSYNEQFF. For the CDR3, the DNA is TGTGCCAGCAGTGAATTGTCCGGGAGCTCCTACAATGAGCAGTTCTTC. The variable domain in full, with the rest retrieved from reference TRBV2 and TRBJ2-1, is EPEVTQTPSHQVTQMGQEVILRCVPISNHLYFYWYRQILGQKVEFLVSFYNNEISEKSEIFDDQFSVERPDGSNFTLKIRSTKLEDSAMYFCASSELSGSSYNEQFFGPGTRLTVL.

The chain couples TRBV19 to TRBJ2-2; D is ambiguous. This CDR3 has 13 amino acids. CDR1 is LNHDA and CDR2 is SQIVND in the germline V gene (reference sequence). Trimming pared 3 bases from V and 5 bases from J, leaving 7 bases between. The CDR3 region is CASSIWGTGELFF. The CDR3 DNA follows: TGTGCCAGTAGTATTTGGGGTACCGGGGAGCTGTTTTTT.

This chain links TRBV30 with TRBJ2-7; D tentatively fits TRBD1 or TRBD2 (5 bases each). Looked up from germline, CDR1 is GTSNPN and CDR2 is SVGIG (reference sequence). CDR3 length: 15 residues. Deletions cut 4 bases from V and 2 bases from J, with 18 bases between. The CDR3 nucleotides are TGTGCCTGGAATTTACAGGCGGTCGGGGCCTACGAGCAGTACTTC. Translating gives CAWNLQAVGAYEQYF.

The CDR3 protein is CASSLSGEQAFF. DNA of the CDR3: TGTGCCAGCAGCTTATCCGGAGAACAAGCTTTCTTT. This chain uses TRBV7-8 with TRBJ1-1; D unresolved. The CDR3 contains 12 residues. Germline CDR1 is SGHVS and CDR2 is FQNEAQ. The V end lost 2 bases, the J end lost 9 bases, and 10 bases lay between the germline ends.

V gene TRBV19 combines with J gene TRBJ2-5; TRBD2 might be the D (6 bases). The CDR3 spans 13 residues. Germline V lookup: CDR1 LNHDA, CDR2 SQIVND (reference sequence). V dropped 5 bases and J dropped 3 bases, with 10 bases sitting between them. CDR3: CASSVDYEETQYF. The CDR3 DNA reads TGTGCCAGTAGTGTGGACTACGAAGAGACCCAGTACTTC.

V usage is TRBV2 and J usage is TRBJ2-2, with 8 bases identical to TRBD1. The germline gives CDR1 SNHLY, CDR2 FYNNEI. V trimming: 6 bases; J trimming: 7 bases; junction bases outside the gene matches: 10. The CDR3 length is 15 residues. CDR3 bases: TGTGCCAGCAGAGACGGACAGGGCCGGGGCGGGGAGCTGTTTTTT. Its translation is CASRDGQGRGGELFF.

This clonotype was observed a single time. The rearrangement joins TRBV20-1 to TRBJ1-6; 9 bases are shared with TRBD1. The CDR3 is 15 amino acids. Germline V CDR1 and CDR2: DFQATT, SNEGSKA (reference sequence). V trimming: 3 bases; J trimming: 0 bases; junction bases outside the gene matches: 0. CDR3 loop: CSARGQGSYNSPLHF. The CDR3 nucleotides are TGCAGTGCTAGGGGACAGGGCTCCTATAATTCACCCCTCCACTTT.